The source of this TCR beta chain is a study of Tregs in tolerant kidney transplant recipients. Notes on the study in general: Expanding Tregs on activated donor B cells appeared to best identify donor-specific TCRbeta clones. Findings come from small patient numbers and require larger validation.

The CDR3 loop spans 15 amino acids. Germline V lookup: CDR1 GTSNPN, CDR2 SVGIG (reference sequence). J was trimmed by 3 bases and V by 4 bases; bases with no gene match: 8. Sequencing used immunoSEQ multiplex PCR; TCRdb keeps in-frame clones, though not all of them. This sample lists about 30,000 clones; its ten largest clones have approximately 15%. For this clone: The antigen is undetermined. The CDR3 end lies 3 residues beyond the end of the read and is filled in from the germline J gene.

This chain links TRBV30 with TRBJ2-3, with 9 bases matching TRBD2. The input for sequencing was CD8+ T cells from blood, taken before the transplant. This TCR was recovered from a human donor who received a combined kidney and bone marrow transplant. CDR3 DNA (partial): TGTGCCTGGATGCTAGCGGGAACCTTGACAGATACG. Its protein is CAWMLAGTLTDT. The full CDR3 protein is CAWMLAGTLTDTQYF.